This T cell receptor (beta chain) was retrieved from a study of breast tumors, draining lymph nodes, adjacent tissues. Breast cancer patients provided tissue from their axillary draining lymph nodes. TCRdb used MiXCR to reprocess the multiplex PCR reads, holding one entry per CDR3 protein. This sample has some 250,000 distinct CDR3 sequences, with less than 40% found just once. Study-wide findings and caveats: Compared with lymph nodes, tumors were less diverse; compared with nontumor tissue, more. Data fit most tumor T cells coming from lymph node, expanding in tumor. Luminal-like breast cancer showed significantly higher tumor–nontumor repertoire similarity than basal-like. Tumor T cell lymph node origin was a supported hypothesis, not proven.

Trimming at V came to 1 base and at J to 7 bases, leaving 5 bases not matched to a gene. The CDR3 length is 14 residues. The germline V gene has CDR1 SQVTM and CDR2 ANQGSEA. Many counts were recorded for this clonotype. What it binds is not known. The chain joins TRBV29-1 to TRBJ2-1; 9 bases match TRBD2. This TCR was sampled from a female donor with breast cancer. Some clones in this sample may be carry-over from other donors' samples. Material: axillary lymph node tissue. The CDR3 sequence: CSVEVGLAGNEQFF. CDR3 DNA: TGCAGCGTTGAAGTCGGTCTAGCGGGAAATGAGCAGTTCTTC.